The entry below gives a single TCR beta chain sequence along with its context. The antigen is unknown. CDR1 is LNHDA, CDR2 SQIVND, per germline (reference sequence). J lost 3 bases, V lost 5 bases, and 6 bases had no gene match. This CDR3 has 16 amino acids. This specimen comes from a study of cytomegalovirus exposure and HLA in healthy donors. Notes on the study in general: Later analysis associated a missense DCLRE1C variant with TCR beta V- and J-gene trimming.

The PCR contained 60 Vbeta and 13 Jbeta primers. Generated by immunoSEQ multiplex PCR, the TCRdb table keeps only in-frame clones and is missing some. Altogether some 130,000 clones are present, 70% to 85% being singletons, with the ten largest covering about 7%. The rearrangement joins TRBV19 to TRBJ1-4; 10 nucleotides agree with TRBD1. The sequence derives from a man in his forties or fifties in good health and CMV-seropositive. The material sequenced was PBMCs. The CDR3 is CASSLDRGLANEKLFF. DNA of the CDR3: TGTGCCAGTAGTCTCGACAGGGGGCTAGCTAATGAAAAACTGTTTTTT.